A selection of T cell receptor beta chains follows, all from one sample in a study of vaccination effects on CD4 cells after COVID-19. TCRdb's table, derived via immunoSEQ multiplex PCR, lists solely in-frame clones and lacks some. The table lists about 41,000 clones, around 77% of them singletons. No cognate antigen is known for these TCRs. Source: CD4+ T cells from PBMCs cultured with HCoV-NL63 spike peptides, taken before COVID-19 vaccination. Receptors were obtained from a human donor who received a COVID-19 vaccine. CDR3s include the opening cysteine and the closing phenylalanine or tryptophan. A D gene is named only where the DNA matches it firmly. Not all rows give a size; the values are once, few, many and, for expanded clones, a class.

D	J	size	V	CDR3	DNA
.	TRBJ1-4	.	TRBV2	CASSELTVDEKLFF	TGTGCCAGCAGTGAATTGACAGTTGATGAAAAACTGTTTTTT
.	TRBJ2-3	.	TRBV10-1	CASSRDISTDTQYF	TGCGCCAGCAGCCGGGACATCAGCACAGATACGCAGTATTTT
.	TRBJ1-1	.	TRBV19	CASSIRQAGAFF	TGTGCCAGTAGTATAAGACAGGCTGGAGCTTTCTTT
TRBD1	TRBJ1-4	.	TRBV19	CASSQTGSEKLFF	TGTGCCAGTAGTCAGACAGGGAGCGAAAAACTGTTTTTT
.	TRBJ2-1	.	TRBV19	CASSIRTEYNEQFF	TGTGCCAGTAGTATCAGGACGGAGTACAATGAGCAGTTCTTC
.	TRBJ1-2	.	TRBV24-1	CATSDKQGDYGYTF	TGTGCCACCAGTGATAAGCAGGGTGACTATGGCTACACCTTC
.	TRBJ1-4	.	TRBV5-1	CASSLGGSFNEKLFF	TGCGCCAGCAGCTTGGGAGGCAGCTTTAATGAAAAACTGTTTTTT
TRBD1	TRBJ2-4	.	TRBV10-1	CASQGQGRFNSIQYF	TGCGCCAGCCAGGGACAGGGGAGATTTAATAGCATTCAGTACTTC
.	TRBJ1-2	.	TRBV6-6	CASSTRQDNYGYTF	TGTGCCAGCAGTACCCGACAGGACAACTATGGCTACACCTTC
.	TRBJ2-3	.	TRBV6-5	CASRGHLGTDTQYF	TGTGCCAGCAGGGGGCATCTAGGCACAGATACGCAGTATTTT
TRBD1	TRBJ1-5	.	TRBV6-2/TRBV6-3	CASSYSTGGNQPQHF	TGTGCCAGCAGTTACTCGACAGGGGGCAATCAGCCCCAGCATTTT
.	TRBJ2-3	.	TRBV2	CASRTSHTDTQYF	TGTGCCAGCAGAACTAGCCACACAGATACGCAGTATTTT
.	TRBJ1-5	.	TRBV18	CASSPGGRVQPQHF	TGTGCCAGCTCACCCGGGGGGAGGGTTCAGCCCCAGCATTTT
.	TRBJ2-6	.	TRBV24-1	CATSVVSGANVLTF	TGTGCCACCAGTGTCGTATCTGGGGCCAACGTCCTGACTTTC
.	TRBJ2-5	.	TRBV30	CAWTRNGYPQETQYF	TGTGCCTGGACCCGTAACGGGTATCCCCAAGAGACCCAGTACTTC
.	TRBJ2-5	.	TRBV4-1	CASSHRDTARETQYF	TGCGCCAGCAGCCACCGGGACACCGCAAGGGAGACCCAGTACTTC
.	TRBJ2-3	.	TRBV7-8	CASSPYAGTDTQYF	TGTGCCAGCAGCCCTTACGCGGGCACAGATACGCAGTATTTT
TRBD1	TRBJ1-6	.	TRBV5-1	CASSSQGQTNSPLHF	TGCGCCAGCAGCTCACAGGGACAGACCAATTCACCCCTCCACTTT
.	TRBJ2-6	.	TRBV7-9	CASRTGTGANVLTF	TGTGCCAGCCGAACAGGGACTGGGGCCAACGTCCTGACTTTC
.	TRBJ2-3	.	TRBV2	CASSVSTDTQYF	TGTGCCAGCAGTGTTAGCACAGATACGCAGTATTTT
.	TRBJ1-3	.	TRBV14	CASSQKGWYSGNTIYF	TGTGCCAGCAGCCAAAAAGGCTGGTACTCTGGAAACACCATATATTTT
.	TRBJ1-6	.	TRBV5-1	CASSNIQGDNSPLHF	TGCGCCAGCAGTAATATCCAGGGTGATAATTCACCCCTCCACTTT
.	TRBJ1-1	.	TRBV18	CASSPGGNTEAFF	TGTGCCAGCTCACCAGGGGGCAACACTGAAGCTTTCTTT
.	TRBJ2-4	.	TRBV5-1	CATASGVGNIQYF	TGCGCCACCGCCTCGGGGGTTGGAAACATTCAGTACTTC
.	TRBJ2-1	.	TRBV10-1	CASSEFRGSSYNEQFF	TGCGCCAGCAGTGAGTTTAGGGGAAGCTCCTACAATGAGCAGTTCTTC
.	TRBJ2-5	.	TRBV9	CASSGPPGGRETQYF	TGTGCCAGCAGCGGCCCCCCGGGGGGCCGGGAGACCCAGTACTTC
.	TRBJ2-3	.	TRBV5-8	CASPASPLGGGTDTQYF	TGTGCCAGCCCAGCTTCACCGTTAGGCGGGGGCACAGATACGCAGTATTTT
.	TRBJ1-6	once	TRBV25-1	CASTDGYNSPLHF	TGTGCCAGCACCGACGGGTATAATTCACCCCTCCACTTT
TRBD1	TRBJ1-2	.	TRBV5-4	CASSPQGGTNYGYTF	TGTGCCAGCAGCCCCCAGGGGGGTACTAACTATGGCTACACCTTC
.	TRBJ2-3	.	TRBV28	CASRHGGYIEGKDTQYF	TGTGCCAGCAGACACGGTGGTTATATTGAGGGTAAAGATACGCAGTATTTT
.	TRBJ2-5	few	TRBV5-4	CASSPGAAETQYF	TGTGCCAGCAGCCCCGGGGCAGCAGAGACCCAGTACTTC
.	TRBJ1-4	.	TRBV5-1	CASSLQTTNEKLFF	TGCGCCAGCAGCCTTCAAACAACTAATGAAAAACTGTTTTTT
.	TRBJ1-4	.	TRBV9	CASSPQVTNEKLFF	TGTGCCAGCAGCCCTCAAGTTACTAATGAAAAACTGTTTTTT
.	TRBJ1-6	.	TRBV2	CASIIRGVDSPLHF	TGTGCCAGCATAATAAGGGGGGTGGATTCACCCCTCCACTTT
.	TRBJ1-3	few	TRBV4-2	CASSQGGAGNTIYF	TGTGCCAGCAGCCAAGGAGGGGCTGGAAACACCATATATTTT
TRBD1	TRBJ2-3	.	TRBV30	CAWLKTGDGDTQYF	TGTGCCTGGCTAAAGACAGGGGACGGAGATACGCAGTATTTT
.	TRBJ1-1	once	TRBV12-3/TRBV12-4	CASSFYGGTEAFF	TGTGCCAGCAGTTTTTACGGAGGGACTGAAGCTTTCTTT
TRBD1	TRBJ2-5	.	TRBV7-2	CASSSGGASAETQYF	TGTGCCAGCAGCTCAGGGGGCGCGAGTGCAGAGACCCAGTACTTC
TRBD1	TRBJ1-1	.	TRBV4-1	CASSQAGTGNTEAFF	TGCGCCAGCAGCCAAGCCGGGACAGGGAATACTGAAGCTTTCTTT
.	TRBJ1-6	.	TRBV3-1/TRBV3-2	CASSFRDGSSPLHF	TGTGCCAGCAGCTTCCGGGACGGATCTTCACCCCTCCACTTT
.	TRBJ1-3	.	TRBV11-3	CASSQRAGIGNTIYF	TGTGCCAGCAGCCAACGGGCAGGGATTGGAAACACCATATATTTT
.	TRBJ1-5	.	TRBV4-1	CASSQNSGGARNQPQHF	TGCGCCAGCAGCCAAAATTCAGGCGGGGCTCGCAATCAGCCCCAGCATTTT
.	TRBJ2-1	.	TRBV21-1	CASTRGKGGFGEQFF	TGTGCCAGCACCCGAGGGAAAGGGGGATTCGGTGAGCAGTTCTTC
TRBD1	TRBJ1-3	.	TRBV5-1	CASSKDRVQTGNTIYF	TGCGCCAGCAGCAAGGACAGGGTACAAACTGGAAACACCATATATTTT
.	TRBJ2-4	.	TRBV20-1	CSAIENIQYF	TGCAGTGCTATAGAAAACATTCAGTACTTC
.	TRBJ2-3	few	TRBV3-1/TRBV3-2	CASSRSGFNTDTQYF	TGTGCCAGCAGCCGGTCCGGGTTTAACACAGATACGCAGTATTTT
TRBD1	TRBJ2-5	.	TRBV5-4	CASSFRLRGLEETQYF	TGTGCCAGCAGCTTTCGCCTCAGGGGGCTTGAAGAGACCCAGTACTTC
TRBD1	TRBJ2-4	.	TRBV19	CASNRGEAKNIQYF	TGTGCCAGTAACAGGGGTGAGGCCAAAAACATTCAGTACTTC
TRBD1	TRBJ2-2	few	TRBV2	CASSLDRPGRNTGELFF	TGTGCCAGCAGTCTGGACAGGCCGGGGAGGAACACCGGGGAGCTGTTTTTT
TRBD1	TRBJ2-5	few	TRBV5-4	CASSSGQGLQETQYF	TGTGCCAGCAGCTCAGGACAGGGGCTACAAGAGACCCAGTACTTC
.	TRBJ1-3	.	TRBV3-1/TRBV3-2	CASSALRGAGNTIYF	TGTGCCAGCAGCGCACTCCGAGGGGCTGGAAACACCATATATTTT